The sample holds one count of the clone carrying this T cell receptor beta chain. The sample belongs to a study of blood T cell repertoires in COVID-19. From germline, CDR1 is MNHEY and CDR2 SMNVEV (reference sequence). This CDR3 has 17 amino acids. V was pared by 4 bases and J by 10 bases, with 18 bases of the junction left unmatched. Some clones are missing from TCRdb's copy, which holds only in-frame ones; the method was immunoSEQ multiplex PCR. Here the sample spans around 140,000 clones, almost 90% being singletons. This chain links TRBV27 with TRBJ2-1, with 8 bases identical to TRBD2. The receptor was isolated from a woman aged 60-70 years with acute or convalescent COVID-19. Sequenced input: peripheral blood. The CDR3 coding sequence is TGTGCCAGCAGTTCATCCTTGGACGGGGGGGCCATGAAGGAGCAGTTCTTC. Protein sequence: CASSSSLDGGAMKEQFF.